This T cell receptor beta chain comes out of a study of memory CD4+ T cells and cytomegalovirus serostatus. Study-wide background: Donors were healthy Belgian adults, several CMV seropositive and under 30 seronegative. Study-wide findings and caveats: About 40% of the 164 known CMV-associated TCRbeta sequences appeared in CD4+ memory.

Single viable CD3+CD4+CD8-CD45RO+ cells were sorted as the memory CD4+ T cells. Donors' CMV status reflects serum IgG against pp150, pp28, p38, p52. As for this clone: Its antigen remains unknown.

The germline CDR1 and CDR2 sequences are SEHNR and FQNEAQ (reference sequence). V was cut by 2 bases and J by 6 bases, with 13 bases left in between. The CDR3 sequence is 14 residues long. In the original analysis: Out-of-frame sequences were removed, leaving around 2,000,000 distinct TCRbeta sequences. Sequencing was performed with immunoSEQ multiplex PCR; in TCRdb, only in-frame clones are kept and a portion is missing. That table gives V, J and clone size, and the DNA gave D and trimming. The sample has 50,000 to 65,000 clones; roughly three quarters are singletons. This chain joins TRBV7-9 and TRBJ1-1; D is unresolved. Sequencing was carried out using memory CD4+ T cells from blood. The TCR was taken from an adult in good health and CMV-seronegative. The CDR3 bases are TGTGCCAGCAGCTTAACAACAGCCACTTCTGAAGCTTTCTTT. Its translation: CASSLTTATSEAFF.